The rows below give T cell receptor beta chains drawn from one sample of a study of T cell responses to AZD1222 COVID-19 vaccine. Measured with immunoSEQ multiplex PCR; TCRdb has only the in-frame clones, and not every one. Among about 130,000 clones listed, about nine tenths were seen once. This specimen was peripheral blood, taken on day 0 of AZD1222 vaccination. Receptors originate from an adult in good health. Each CDR3 is given with its conserved first and last residue. A D gene is named only where the DNA matches it firmly. A row's size may be missing; if present it is once, few, many or a size class.

V: TRBV6-2/TRBV6-3; J: TRBJ2-1; D: -; size: -; CDR3: CASSRGTSEFNEQFF; DNA: TGTGCCAGCAGCAGGGGTACTAGCGAATTCAATGAGCAGTTCTTC
V: TRBV2; J: TRBJ1-1; D: -; size: few; CDR3: CASSEREGHEAFF; DNA: TGTGCCAGCAGTGAACGGGAGGGTCATGAAGCTTTCTTT
V: TRBV9; J: TRBJ1-3; D: -; size: -; CDR3: CASSVEGVGNTIYF; DNA: TGTGCCAGCAGCGTAGAGGGGGTTGGAAACACCATATATTTT
V: TRBV10-2; J: TRBJ2-1; D: -; size: -; CDR3: CASSDSGYYNEQFF; DNA: TGCGCCAGCAGTGATTCAGGGTACTACAATGAGCAGTTCTTC
V: TRBV28; J: TRBJ2-2; D: -; size: -; CDR3: CASSVGGKTGELFF; DNA: TGTGCCAGCAGTGTCGGGGGTAAAACCGGGGAGCTGTTTTTT
V: TRBV7-2; J: TRBJ1-2; D: -; size: -; CDR3: CASSFLGNNYGYTF; DNA: TGTGCCAGCAGCTTTCTGGGTAATAACTATGGCTACACCTTC
V: TRBV7-2; J: TRBJ2-1; D: -; size: -; CDR3: CASSLEGGIYNEQFF; DNA: TGTGCCAGCAGCTTAGAGGGGGGAATCTACAATGAGCAGTTCTTC
V: TRBV2; J: TRBJ1-6; D: -; size: -; CDR3: CASSESSPLHF; DNA: TGTGCCAGCAGTGAATCGTCACCCCTCCACTTT
V: TRBV9; J: TRBJ2-1; D: -; size: -; CDR3: CASSPQDYNNEQFF; DNA: TGTGCCAGCAGCCCACAGGACTATAACAATGAGCAGTTCTTC
V: TRBV7-9; J: TRBJ2-1; D: TRBD2; size: -; CDR3: CASSSWTSGGSWFF; DNA: TGTGCCAGCAGCTCGTGGACTAGCGGGGGTTCGTGGTTCTTC
V: TRBV5-1; J: TRBJ2-3; D: -; size: -; CDR3: CASSPGGQQSDTQYF; DNA: TGCGCCAGCAGCCCCGGGGGACAGCAATCGGATACGCAGTATTTT
V: TRBV12-3/TRBV12-4; J: TRBJ1-2; D: -; size: once; CDR3: CASLLSGNGYTF; DNA: TGTGCCAGCCTTCTCTCAGGGAATGGCTACACCTTC
V: TRBV7-2; J: TRBJ1-2; D: -; size: -; CDR3: CASSLAGATYGYTF; DNA: TGTGCCAGCAGCTTAGCAGGGGCGACCTATGGCTACACCTTC
V: TRBV2; J: TRBJ1-5; D: TRBD1; size: few; CDR3: CASRSGTGRTQPQHF; DNA: TGTGCCAGCCGGAGCGGGACAGGGAGGACTCAGCCCCAGCATTTT
V: TRBV2; J: TRBJ1-5; D: -; size: many; CDR3: CASSEGISSNQPQHF; DNA: TGTGCCAGCAGTGAAGGGATTTCGAGCAATCAGCCCCAGCATTTT
V: TRBV6-2/TRBV6-3; J: TRBJ1-2; D: -; size: -; CDR3: CASSFGDGPYGYTF; DNA: TGTGCCAGCAGTTTCGGGGACGGCCCCTATGGCTACACCTTC
V: TRBV19; J: TRBJ1-5; D: -; size: -; CDR3: CASGGDYSNQPQHF; DNA: TGTGCCAGTGGGGGTGATTATAGCAATCAGCCCCAGCATTTT
V: TRBV9; J: TRBJ1-1; D: -; size: -; CDR3: CASSGRDQTFF; DNA: TGTGCCAGCAGCGGCCGGGACCAAACTTTCTTT
V: TRBV19; J: TRBJ1-3; D: -; size: -; CDR3: CASSYPGVAGNTIYF; DNA: TGTGCCAGTAGCTACCCAGGGGTCGCTGGAAACACCATATATTTT
V: TRBV12-5; J: TRBJ2-7; D: TRBD1; size: -; CDR3: CASGAGGLGYEQYF; DNA: TGTGCTAGTGGCGCAGGGGGTTTAGGGTACGAGCAGTACTTC
V: TRBV9; J: TRBJ1-6; D: -; size: -; CDR3: CASSADWNSPLHF; DNA: TGTGCCAGCAGCGCGGACTGGAATTCACCCCTCCACTTT
V: TRBV5-1; J: TRBJ1-3; D: -; size: -; CDR3: CASSGGSPGNTIYF; DNA: TGCGCCAGCAGCGGCGGCAGTCCAGGAAACACCATATATTTT
V: TRBV2; J: TRBJ1-1; D: TRBD1; size: -; CDR3: CASSRNTGAEAFF; DNA: TGTGCCAGCAGTAGAAACACAGGGGCTGAAGCTTTCTTT
V: TRBV27; J: TRBJ2-7; D: -; size: -; CDR3: CASSLKGQVRAEQYF; DNA: TGTGCCAGCAGTTTAAAAGGCCAGGTTCGGGCCGAGCAGTACTTC
V: TRBV4-3; J: TRBJ2-2; D: -; size: -; CDR3: CASSQEGGVGELFF; DNA: TGCGCCAGCAGCCAAGAGGGAGGCGTGGGGGAGCTGTTTTTT
V: TRBV4-3; J: TRBJ1-4; D: -; size: -; CDR3: CASSQVGVVDEKLFF; DNA: TGCGCCAGCAGCCAAGTCGGCGTTGTCGATGAAAAACTGTTTTTT
V: TRBV7-2; J: TRBJ1-3; D: TRBD1; size: -; CDR3: CASSLGRGQLLSGNTIYF; DNA: TGTGCCAGCAGCTTGGGGAGGGGGCAACTGCTCTCTGGAAACACCATATATTTT
V: TRBV21-1; J: TRBJ1-6; D: -; size: -; CDR3: CPSTPPGQGGSPLHF; DNA: TGTCCCAGCACCCCCCCCGGACAGGGGGGCTCACCCCTCCACTTT
V: TRBV7-8; J: TRBJ1-5; D: -; size: once; CDR3: CASSSQPRLSNQPQHF; DNA: TGTGCCAGCAGCTCCCAACCTCGATTGAGCAATCAGCCCCAGCATTTT
V: TRBV5-6; J: TRBJ1-5; D: TRBD1; size: -; CDR3: CASSPWGGGQPQHF; DNA: TGTGCCAGCAGCCCCTGGGGAGGGGGCCAGCCCCAGCATTTT
V: TRBV19; J: TRBJ1-3; D: -; size: -; CDR3: CASRPASGNTIYF; DNA: TGTGCCAGTAGACCAGCCTCTGGAAACACCATATATTTT
V: TRBV28; J: TRBJ1-5; D: -; size: -; CDR3: CASSQVQQPQHF; DNA: TGTGCCAGCAGTCAAGTCCAGCAGCCCCAGCATTTT
V: TRBV20-1; J: TRBJ1-2; D: -; size: -; CDR3: CSARTEDGYTF; DNA: TGCAGTGCTAGGACCGAGGATGGCTACACCTTC
V: TRBV29-1; J: TRBJ1-1; D: -; size: -; CDR3: CSVEDYVNTEAFF; DNA: TGCAGCGTTGAAGATTACGTGAACACTGAAGCTTTCTTT
V: TRBV27; J: TRBJ2-3; D: TRBD2; size: -; CDR3: CASRRDYYDTQYF; DNA: TGTGCCAGCAGGCGGGACTATTACGATACGCAGTATTTT
V: TRBV5-6; J: TRBJ1-1; D: -; size: -; CDR3: CASSFTTGVNTEAFF; DNA: TGTGCCAGCAGCTTTACGACCGGCGTGAACACTGAAGCTTTCTTT